This TCR beta chain was identified in a study of blood T cells in healthy people across ages. Donors were systemically healthy Caucasian individuals from Russia aged roughly 6 to 100 years. This clonotype has a handful of counts. A second PCR, run for roughly 7 to 12 cycles, used a sample-barcoded 5' primer plus a J-beta primer mix. TCRdb independently ran MiXCR on the 5' RACE reads; one entry per CDR3 protein. The sample shows under 1,100,000 distinct CDR3 sequences, roughly a quarter of them seen only once. This CDR3 has 15 residues. Germline V gene data show CDR1 as MNHEY and CDR2 as SVGAGI. Trimming left V 4 bases short and J 8 bases short, with 17 bases between. Separately, the same data were catalogued under a study of T cells of mothers and their children. That study reports: The TCR beta CDR3 read count exceeded 9.5 million for each mother and was several million for each child. There were no persistent microchimeric T cell clones detected.

The sample consisted of blood. This chain uses TRBV6-5 with TRBJ1-4; D perhaps matches TRBD1 (6 bases). The sequence derives from a girl aged 2-10 years in good health. Written as DNA, the CDR3 is TGTGCCAGCAGTTCGAAACGACAGGCGGGGGAAAAACTGTTTTTT. Its translation is CASSSKRQAGEKLFF.